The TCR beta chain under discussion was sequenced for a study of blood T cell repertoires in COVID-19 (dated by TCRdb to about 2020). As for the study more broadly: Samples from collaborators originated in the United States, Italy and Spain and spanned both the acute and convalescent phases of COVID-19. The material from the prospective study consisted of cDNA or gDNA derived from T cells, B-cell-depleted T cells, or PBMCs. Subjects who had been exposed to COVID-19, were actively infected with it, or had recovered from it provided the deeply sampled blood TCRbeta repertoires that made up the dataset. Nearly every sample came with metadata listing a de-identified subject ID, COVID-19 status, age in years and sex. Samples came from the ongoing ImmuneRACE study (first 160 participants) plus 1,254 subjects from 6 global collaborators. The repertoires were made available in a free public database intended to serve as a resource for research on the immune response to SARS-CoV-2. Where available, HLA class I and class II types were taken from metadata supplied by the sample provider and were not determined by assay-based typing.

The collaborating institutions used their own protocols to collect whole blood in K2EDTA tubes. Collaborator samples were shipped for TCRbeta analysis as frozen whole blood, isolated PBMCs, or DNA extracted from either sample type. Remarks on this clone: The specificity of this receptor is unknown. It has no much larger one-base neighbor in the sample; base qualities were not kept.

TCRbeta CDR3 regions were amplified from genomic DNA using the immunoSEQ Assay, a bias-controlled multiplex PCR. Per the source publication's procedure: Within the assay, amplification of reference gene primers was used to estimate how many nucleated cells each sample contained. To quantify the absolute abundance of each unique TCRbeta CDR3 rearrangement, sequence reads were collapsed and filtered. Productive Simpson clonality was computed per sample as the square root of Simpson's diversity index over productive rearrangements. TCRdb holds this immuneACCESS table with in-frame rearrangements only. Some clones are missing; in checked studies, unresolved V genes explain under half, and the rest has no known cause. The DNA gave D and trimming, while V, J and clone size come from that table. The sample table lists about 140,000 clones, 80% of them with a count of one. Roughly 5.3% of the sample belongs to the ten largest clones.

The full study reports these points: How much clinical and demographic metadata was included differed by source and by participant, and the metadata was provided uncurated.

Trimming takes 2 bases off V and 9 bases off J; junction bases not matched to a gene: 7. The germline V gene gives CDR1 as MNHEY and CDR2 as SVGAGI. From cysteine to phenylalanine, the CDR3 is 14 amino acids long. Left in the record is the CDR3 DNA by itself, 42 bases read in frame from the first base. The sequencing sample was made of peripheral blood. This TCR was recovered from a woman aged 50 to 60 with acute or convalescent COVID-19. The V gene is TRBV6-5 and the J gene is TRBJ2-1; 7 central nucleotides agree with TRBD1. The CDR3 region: CASSYRTGAFEQFF. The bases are TGTGCCAGCAGTTACAGGACAGGTGCATTTGAGCAGTTCTTC.